The TCR beta chain under discussion was sequenced for a study of blood T cells in healthy people across ages. Notes on the study in general: Donor CMV status, an unknown factor, possibly confounded changes in expanded clonotypes.

This CDR3 comprises 12 residues. The ends were cut back, 2 bases at V and 8 bases at J, with 7 bases in the middle. Per the germline V gene, CDR1 is KGHSH and CDR2 is LQKENI. Primers used in a second PCR of roughly 7 to 12 cycles were a sample-barcoded 5' primer and a J-beta primer mix. All cDNA molecules were each tagged by a template-switch adaptor with 12 random nucleotides. TCRdb re-called the 5' RACE reads through MiXCR, storing one row per CDR3 protein. The repertoire holds approximately 810,000 distinct CDR3 sequences, with 29% as singletons. Worth noting for this clonotype: Antigen: not known.

This sequence was found in an elderly woman in good health. This sequence joins TRBV18 and TRBJ2-1, with D uncertain. The sample comprised blood. CDR3 sequence (DNA): TGTGCCAGCTCACCATTGGGATATGAGCAGTTCTTC. Amino acids: CASSPLGYEQFF.